Listed below are T cell receptor beta chains from one sample, sequenced in a study of OX40 agonist ivuxolimab in advanced cancers. The protocol was immunoSEQ multiplex PCR, while the TCRdb copy is restricted to in-frame clones and leaves out a portion. In the table there are 65,000 to 70,000 clones, around 80% of which are singletons. This specimen was CD4+ or CD8+ T cells sorted from blood, taken in a trial of the OX40 agonist ivuxolimab. The receptor set was obtained from an adult with an advanced solid tumor such as melanoma, head and neck, liver or kidney cancer. Both conserved end residues are part of each CDR3. The order of the fields is clone size, D gene, J gene, V gene, CDR3 protein, CDR3 DNA. The D gene is left open where the match is weak. Size tells how often a clone was seen (once, few, many) or the class of an expanded clone, and some rows leave it out.

NA,TRBD2,TRBJ2-2,TRBV27,CASKSLRTSAGELFF,TGTGCCAGCAAATCCCTCAGGACTAGCGCCGGGGAGCTGTTTTTT
NA,NA,TRBJ2-7,TRBV2,CASSDKRRQMSSYEQYF,TGTGCCAGCAGTGATAAGCGCCGACAGATGAGCTCCTACGAGCAGTACTTC
NA,TRBD1,TRBJ1-4,TRBV7-9,CASSQGGQFNEKLFF,TGTGCCAGCAGTCAAGGGGGACAGTTTAATGAAAAACTGTTTTTT
NA,NA,TRBJ2-5,TRBV30,CAWSSSRETQYF,TGTGCCTGGAGTTCTAGCCGAGAGACCCAGTACTTC
few,TRBD1,TRBJ1-2,TRBV2,CASRRDRGGWLDYTF,TGTGCCAGCAGAAGGGACAGGGGGGGGTGGTTGGACTACACCTTC
NA,NA,TRBJ1-1,TRBV28,CASTMGSPQQAFF,TGTGCCAGCACCATGGGAAGTCCCCAGCAGGCTTTCTTT
NA,NA,TRBJ2-2,TRBV4-2,CASSQDPSTGELFF,TGTGCCAGCAGCCAAGATCCCAGCACCGGGGAGCTGTTTTTT
NA,NA,TRBJ1-5,TRBV1,CTSSQAPAQVGFQPQHF,TGCACCAGCAGCCAAGCCCCCGCGCAGGTGGGTTTTCAGCCCCAGCATTTT
few,NA,TRBJ1-2,TRBV19,CASSFLRDGHDGYTF,TGTGCCAGTAGTTTCCTCCGGGACGGGCACGATGGCTACACCTTC
NA,NA,TRBJ1-4,TRBV2,CASSVAQTNEKLFF,TGTGCCAGCAGTGTTGCTCAAACTAATGAAAAACTGTTTTTT
NA,NA,TRBJ2-3,TRBV7-3,CASSPDASTDTQYF,TGTGCCAGCAGCCCCGACGCTAGCACAGATACGCAGTATTTT
once,NA,TRBJ2-5,TRBV14,CASNGQGSETQYF,TGTGCCAGCAACGGACAAGGTTCAGAGACCCAGTACTTC
NA,NA,TRBJ1-4,TRBV5-8,CASSLEVGDEKLFF,TGTGCCAGCAGCTTGGAGGTCGGGGATGAAAAACTGTTTTTT
NA,NA,TRBJ2-3,TRBV4-1,CASSQSQAGQITDTQYF,TGCGCCAGCAGCCAATCGCAAGCGGGACAAATTACAGATACGCAGTATTTT
NA,NA,TRBJ1-1,TRBV6-1,CATSGARVVNTEAFF,TGTGCCACGTCCGGGGCGAGGGTCGTGAACACTGAAGCTTTCTTT
NA,NA,TRBJ1-2,TRBV7-9,CASTNVRGAAYGYTF,TGTGCCAGCACCAACGTCAGGGGAGCAGCCTATGGCTACACCTTC
NA,NA,TRBJ2-2,TRBV27,CASSLGITGELFF,TGTGCCAGCAGTCTCGGGATCACCGGGGAGCTGTTTTTT
NA,NA,TRBJ2-5,TRBV18,CASSPTRSLETQYF,TGTGCCAGCTCACCTACCAGAAGTTTAGAGACCCAGTACTTC
NA,TRBD2,TRBJ2-1,TRBV6-5,CASSYSTSGSYNEQFF,TGTGCCAGCAGTTACTCGACTAGCGGGTCCTACAATGAGCAGTTCTTC
NA,TRBD2,TRBJ2-3,TRBV7-8,CASSLARLAQHSTDTQYF,TGTGCCAGCAGCTTAGCGCGACTAGCGCAACATAGCACAGATACGCAGTATTTT
NA,NA,TRBJ2-2,TRBV2,CASKGQGLNTGELFF,TGTGCCAGCAAGGGGCAGGGACTGAACACCGGGGAGCTGTTTTTT
NA,NA,TRBJ2-2,TRBV5-4,CASSLAGGRKGTGELFF,TGTGCCAGCAGCTTGGCCGGGGGGCGCAAGGGCACCGGGGAGCTGTTTTTT
NA,TRBD2,TRBJ2-1,TRBV2,CASSVSTSGLVEQFF,TGTGCCAGCAGTGTATCGACTAGCGGGCTAGTTGAGCAGTTCTTC
few,NA,TRBJ2-7,TRBV6-1,CASSETGRGQYF,TGTGCCAGCAGTGAAACCGGTAGGGGGCAGTACTTC
NA,TRBD2,TRBJ2-1,TRBV7-2,CASSLSVGASGRNEQFF,TGTGCCAGCAGCTTATCCGTCGGGGCTAGCGGACGCAATGAGCAGTTCTTC
once,NA,TRBJ2-2,TRBV11-2,CASSPVRPGELFF,TGTGCCAGCAGCCCAGTTCGACCCGGGGAGCTGTTTTTT
NA,TRBD1,TRBJ1-1,TRBV2,CASSGWDRWNTEAFF,TGTGCCAGCAGTGGGTGGGACAGGTGGAACACTGAAGCTTTCTTT
many,TRBD2,TRBJ2-7,TRBV10-1,CASSESGLAGSYEQYF,TGCGCCAGCAGTGAGTCAGGCCTAGCGGGAAGCTACGAGCAGTACTTC
NA,NA,TRBJ2-6,TRBV30,CARGAGVSRASGANVLTF,TGTGCTCGGGGGGCAGGGGTTAGTAGGGCCTCTGGGGCCAACGTCCTGACTTTC
NA,NA,TRBJ1-5,TRBV28,CASRLMSQPQHF,TGTGCCAGCCGCTTAATGAGTCAGCCCCAGCATTTT
NA,NA,TRBJ2-6,TRBV29-1,CSVVGYSGANVLTF,TGCAGCGTTGTAGGTTACTCTGGGGCCAACGTCCTGACTTTC
once,NA,TRBJ1-2,TRBV28,CASSAPGRFGYTF,TGTGCCAGCAGTGCCCCCGGGAGGTTCGGCTACACCTTC
NA,NA,TRBJ1-1,TRBV6-5,CASRKQGSTEAFF,TGTGCCAGCAGGAAACAGGGAAGCACTGAAGCTTTCTTT
NA,TRBD2,TRBJ2-7,TRBV7-9,CASKLLANLTYEQYF,TGTGCCAGCAAACTACTAGCGAACTTAACCTACGAGCAGTACTTC
NA,TRBD2,TRBJ2-1,TRBV7-3,CASSAGTRGNEQFF,TGTGCCAGCAGTGCCGGGACTAGAGGCAATGAGCAGTTCTTC
NA,NA,TRBJ2-7,TRBV11-2,CASSRSTGLFDGQYF,TGTGCCAGCAGCCGTTCTACGGGCCTCTTTGATGGGCAGTACTTC
NA,NA,TRBJ1-2,TRBV28,CASSPAGASGGYTF,TGTGCCAGCAGTCCCGCGGGGGCCAGCGGTGGCTACACCTTC
NA,NA,TRBJ1-3,TRBV7-8,CASGLQGYTGNTIYF,TGTGCCAGCGGCCTCCAGGGGTACACTGGAAACACCATATATTTT
NA,NA,TRBJ1-5,TRBV4-1,CASSQDDLAGNQPQHF,TGCGCCAGCAGCCAAGATGATTTGGCAGGGAATCAGCCCCAGCATTTT
NA,NA,TRBJ2-5,TRBV7-9,CASSSNQETQYF,TGTGCCAGCAGCTCTAACCAAGAGACCCAGTACTTC
NA,TRBD2,TRBJ2-7,TRBV11-2,CASSPHLAGVEQYF,TGTGCCAGCAGCCCTCATCTAGCGGGAGTAGAGCAGTACTTC
NA,NA,TRBJ2-2,TRBV7-9,CASSLDRATGELFF,TGTGCCAGCAGCTTAGACAGAGCCACCGGGGAGCTGTTTTTT
NA,NA,TRBJ2-7,TRBV5-1,CASSFAPGSSYEQYF,TGCGCCAGCAGCTTCGCCCCAGGGTCCTCTTACGAGCAGTACTTC